Presented here are 19 T cell receptor beta chains from one specimen sequenced in a study of cytomegalovirus exposure and HLA in healthy donors (dated by TCRdb to 2016 to 2017). The library was obtained by the immunoSEQ multiplex PCR assay. A mixture of 60 forward primers for TCR Vbeta segments and 13 reverse primers for TCR Jbeta segments was used in the multiplex PCR. TCRdb took this table from immuneACCESS and kept in-frame rearrangements with V and J called. Such tables lack part of the clones; where checked against another copy, unresolved V genes explain under half of the gap, and the rest is unexplained. Within this sample are about 190,000 clones, with just under 75% of them counted one time only. Clones ranked in the top ten supply approximately 5% of the sample. Sequencing was carried out using PBMCs. These receptors were obtained from a man under 40 in good health and CMV-seropositive.

This chain joins TRBV5-4 and TRBJ2-2, with TRBD2 identical over 9 bases. The CDR3 spans 16 residues. The trim removed 2 bases at V and 6 bases at J, leaving 8 bases unmatched. Germline loops: CDR1 SGHNT, CDR2 YYREEE (reference sequence). CDR3 coding DNA: TGTGCCAGCAGCTTACCGGGACTAGCATCGGCCGGGGAGCTGTTTTTT. This encodes CASSLPGLASAGELFF. Full variable domain (outside the CDR3, taken from reference TRBV5-4 and TRBJ2-2): ETGVTQSPTHLIKTRGQQVTLRCSSQSGHNTVSWYQQALGQGPQFIFQYYREEENGRGNFPPRFSGLQFPNYSSELNVNALELDDSALYLCASSLPGLASAGELFFGEGSRLTVL.

The chain has TRBV9 and TRBJ1-6, with D tentatively TRBD1 (5 bases). V shed 0 bases and J shed 9 bases, with 13 bases lying between them. The CDR3 runs 15 residues. Germline V lookup: CDR1 SGDLS, CDR2 YYNGEE. In DNA form, the CDR3 reads TGTGCCAGCAGCGTAGATAATGGGGGGGGTTCACCCCTCCACTTT. Protein: CASSVDNGGGSPLHF. Full variable domain (outside the CDR3, taken from reference TRBV9 and TRBJ1-6): DSGVTQTPKHLITATGQRVTLRCSPRSGDLSVYWYQQSLDQGLQFLIQYYNGEERAKGNILERFSAQQFPDLHSELNLSSLELGDSALYFCASSVDNGGGSPLHFGNGTRLTVT.

V is TRBV27 and J is TRBJ1-2; the match to TRBD1 covers 7 bases. V dropped 5 bases and J dropped 4; count of bases not matched to a gene: 7. Germline assignment: CDR1 MNHEY and CDR2 SMNVEV (reference sequence). CDR3 size: 14 residues. The CDR3 protein is CASSTTGAPYGYTF. CDR3 DNA: TGTGCCAGCAGTACAACAGGGGCACCCTATGGCTACACCTTC.

This clone showed up just once. Sequence at one end of the junction differs from germline and may be a read error. The CDR3 loop is CGARGTEAFF. CDR3 DNA: TGCGGTGCACGGGGGACTGAAGCTTTCTTT. The rearrangement uses TRBV20-1 and TRBJ1-1; D perhaps matches TRBD1 (5 bases). This CDR3 spans 10 amino acids. The germline gives CDR1 DFQATT, CDR2 SNEGSKA (reference sequence).

The chain joins TRBV27 to TRBJ1-5; TRBD1 aligns across 10 bases. Losses at the gene ends were 2 bases for V and 7 bases for J; bases not matched to a gene: 5. Germline V lookup: CDR1 MNHEY, CDR2 SMNVEV (reference sequence). CDR3 length equals 15 residues. The CDR3 here is CASSLGTGAGQPQHF. In DNA, the CDR3 is TGTGCCAGCAGTTTAGGGACAGGGGCGGGCCAGCCCCAGCATTTT.

The chain couples TRBV7-3 to TRBJ2-7; 9 nucleotides line up with TRBD2. Germline lookup yields CDR1 SGHTA and CDR2 FQGTGA. The J segment lost 1 base and the V segment lost 5 bases, leaving 6 bases of the junction unmatched. The CDR3 has 15 amino acids. The CDR3 spells CASSNGGGGSYEQYF. The CDR3 DNA is TGTGCCAGCAGCAATGGCGGGGGGGGATCCTACGAGCAGTACTTC.

The rearrangement links TRBV30 to TRBJ1-6; D is uncertain. V was clipped by 3 bases and J by 8 bases, with 11 bases between them. The CDR3 runs to 13 residues. CDR1 GTSNPN and CDR2 SVGIG come from the germline V gene (reference sequence). The CDR3 loop is CAWRGSSHSPLHF. The CDR3 bases are TGTGCCTGGAGGGGCAGCTCTCATTCACCCCTCCACTTT.

The V and J genes are TRBV11-2 and TRBJ1-1; the match to TRBD1 covers 10 bases. J lost 0 bases, V lost 1 base, and 5 bases had no gene match. The CDR3 loop spans 17 amino acids. Germline CDR1 is SGHAT and CDR2 is FQNNGV. CDR3 region: CASSLVRDRGMNTEAFF. The DNA for the CDR3 is TGTGCCAGCAGCTTAGTTAGGGACAGGGGTATGAACACTGAAGCTTTCTTT.

This chain connects TRBV11-2 to TRBJ2-7, with D tentatively TRBD2 (7 bases). Trimming removed 1 base from V and 7 bases from J, with 17 bases in between. CDR1 and CDR2 (germline): SGHAT, FQNNGV. The CDR3 covers 15 residues. The CDR3 DNA reads as TGTGCCAGCAGCTTAGCCTCTGGGGGGGCGCGAGAGCAGTACTTC. It codes for CASSLASGGAREQYF.

This clone was seen a handful of times. CDR3 residues: CASSTRRGGGYEQYF. The CDR3 bases are TGTGCCAGCTCGACCAGGCGGGGGGGAGGCTACGAGCAGTACTTC. This chain joins TRBV18 and TRBJ2-7; 9 nucleotides align to TRBD2. Germline trimming cut 6 bases from V and 3 bases from J; bases unmatched to any gene: 9. In germline, CDR1 is KGHSH, CDR2 LQKENI. The CDR3 covers 15 residues.

This clone turned up a few times. The V call is TRBV28, the J call TRBJ1-2; TRBD1 matches 9 bases. With V trimmed by 6 bases and J by 4 bases, 12 bases remained unmatched. Germline V lookup: CDR1 MDHEN, CDR2 SYDVKM. The CDR3 is 16 residues long. CDR3 in DNA: TGTGCCAGCAGCACCCCGGGACAGGGAAGTCGCTATGGCTACACCTTC. The encoded protein is CASSTPGQGSRYGYTF.

The chain links TRBV14 to TRBJ2-7, with 10 nucleotides matching TRBD1. The CDR3 has 16 amino acids. With V trimmed by 5 bases and J by 4 bases, 11 bases remained unmatched. Germline V gene sequence: CDR1 SGHDN, CDR2 FVKESK. This chain's CDR3 is CASSFSPGQGLYEQYF. The CDR3 DNA sequence: TGTGCCAGCAGCTTCAGCCCGGGACAGGGGCTATACGAGCAGTACTTC.

As to this clone: The identical CDR3 is also encoded by other nucleotide sequences in the sample. The chain couples TRBV30 to TRBJ2-1; 9 bases fit TRBD2. CDR3 size: 12 residues. Per the germline V gene, CDR1 is GTSNPN and CDR2 is SVGIG (reference sequence). With V trimmed by 2 bases and J by 10 bases, 3 bases remained unmatched. The CDR3 sequence: CAWSPLAGEQFF. CDR3 DNA: TGTGCCTGGAGTCCTCTAGCGGGAGAGCAGTTCTTC. Full variable domain (missing parts from reference TRBV30 and TRBJ2-1): SQTIHQWPATLVQPVGSPLSLECTVEGTSNPNLYWYRQAAGRGLQLLFYSVGIGQISSEVPQNLSASRPQDRQFILSSKKLLLSDSGFYLCAWSPLAGEQFFGPGTRLTVL.

The J gene is TRBJ1-6, the V gene TRBV4-1; TRBD1 might be the D (5 bases). This CDR3 is 16 amino acids long. CDR1 and CDR2 from the germline V gene are MGHRA and YSYEKL. The V gene lost 1 base and the J gene lost 13 bases, with 20 bases spanning the gap. This CDR3 is CASSQGAARGPLPLHF. CDR3 nucleotides: TGCGCCAGCAGCCAAGGGGCCGCGCGGGGACCTCTCCCCCTCCACTTT.

The V gene is TRBV6-6, the J gene TRBJ2-2; the match to TRBD1 covers 11 bases. This CDR3 has 15 residues. V lost 7 bases, J lost 8 bases, and 9 bases stayed unmatched. Germline V gives CDR1 MNHNY, CDR2 SVGAGI (reference sequence). The CDR3 here is CASISGDRGMGELFF. As DNA, the CDR3 is TGTGCCAGCATCTCAGGGGACAGGGGGATGGGGGAGCTGTTTTTT.

This clone has just one count. This chain connects TRBV28 to TRBJ2-7; tentatively, D is TRBD2 (6 bases). Germline CDR1 MDHEN, CDR2 SYDVKM. Trimming cost V 4 bases and J 1 base, with 11 bases left between them. The CDR3 consists of 14 residues. The CDR3 DNA reads as TGTGCCAGCAGTTACGCGGAGGGATCCTACGAGCAGTACTTC. Its protein product is CASSYAEGSYEQYF.

The V call is TRBV5-1, the J call TRBJ1-1; weak D call: TRBD1 (5 bases). This CDR3 is 15 amino acids long. Trimming removed 0 bases from V and 1 base from J, with 10 bases in between. CDR1 and CDR2 from the germline V gene are SGHRS and YFSETQ. Here the CDR3 DNA reads TGCGCCAGCAGCTTGGTAGGGGAGGGGAACACTGAAGCTTTCTTT. Translating it yields CASSLVGEGNTEAFF.

This chain links TRBV19 with TRBJ1-2, with a weak D call TRBD1 (5 bases). The V end lost 5 bases, the J end lost 2 bases, and 12 bases lay between the germline ends. The CDR3 loop spans 14 amino acids. Germline V gives CDR1 LNHDA, CDR2 SQIVND (reference sequence). Here the CDR3 DNA reads TGTGCCAGTAGTGCTCGGGGGGACAACTATGGCTACACCTTC. Protein product: CASSARGDNYGYTF.

The chain links TRBV5-1 to TRBJ2-1; D remains ambiguous. Per germline, CDR1 SGHRS and CDR2 YFSETQ. V was cut by 2 bases and J by 7 bases, with 7 bases left in between. CDR3 length: 12 amino acids. The CDR3 reads CASSFPVNEQFF. CDR3 sequence (DNA): TGCGCCAGCAGCTTCCCAGTTAATGAGCAGTTCTTC.